Reported below is one T cell receptor (beta chain). The target antigen is unknown. Random-hexamer reverse transcription was applied to roughly 0.5 to 1 ug RNA. Amplification of TCR beta CDR3 was carried out by immunoSEQ multiplex PCR, which covered 54 Vbeta and 13 Jbeta segments. TCRdb re-analysed the immunoSEQ multiplex PCR reads in MiXCR, keeping a single row per CDR3 protein. This table holds more than 150,000 distinct CDR3 sequences, around 94% found once. High-throughput TCR beta sequencing covered peripheral CD8+ and CD4+ T cells. Negative isolation yielded CD8+ and CD4+ T cells; FACS enriched TEMRA cells. The sample is drawn from a study of CD8 T cells in Susac syndrome. Study-wide results and caveats: An acknowledgment was made by the study that its TCR sequencing and HLA analysis involved relatively few individuals.

This CDR3 has 13 amino acids. V gave up 4 bases and J gave up 1 base, with 8 bases separating them. The V gene's germline CDR1 is MNHNS and CDR2 SASEGT. The clonotype originates from a human donor in good health. Material: CD4+ T cells from PBMCs. The chain couples TRBV6-1 to TRBJ2-7, with unresolved D. CDR3 bases: TGTGCCAGCAGTGCCCAGGCTTCCTACGAGCAGTACTTC. Protein product: CASSAQASYEQYF.